Listed here are 14 T cell receptor beta chains from one sample, sequenced in a study of response to subunit inactivated influenza vaccine. TCRdb re-derived calls from the RT-PCR reads in MiXCR, one entry per CDR3 protein. The table lists more than 550,000 distinct CDR3 sequences, about 11% of them singletons. The same specimen was also included in a second study, on T cells expressing NK-cell markers. As that report states: 5'RACE template switching built TCR beta cDNA with unique molecular identifiers.

Sequenced material: PBMCs from blood, taken on the day of vaccination. Receptors were obtained from a middle-aged man who received an inactivated influenza vaccine.

This clonotype was observed a few times. V usage is TRBV5-1 and J usage is TRBJ2-7; D is perhaps TRBD2 (6 bases). Germline CDR1 reads SGHRS; CDR2 reads YFSETQ. This CDR3 is 13 amino acids long. V lost 4 bases and J 0 bases, leaving 8 bases between the germline ends. This CDR3 is CASSDGSSYEQYF. In nucleotides, the CDR3 is TGCGCCAGCAGCGACGGGAGCTCCTACGAGCAGTACTTC.

The table lists this clonotype with many counts. The V gene is TRBV5-1, the J gene TRBJ2-1; 7 nucleotides match TRBD1. The V gene end was trimmed by 3 bases and the J gene end by 12 bases; junction bases not matched to a gene: 6. This CDR3 has 12 residues. Germline lookup yields CDR1 SGHRS and CDR2 YFSETQ. CDR3 protein: CASSSDRQGQFF. The CDR3 nucleotides are TGCGCCAGCAGCTCGGACAGACAGGGGCAGTTCTTC.

The chain joins TRBV5-6 to TRBJ2-3; 11 bases fit TRBD2. V was clipped by 4 bases and J by 2 bases; unmatched bases: 3. Germline V lookup: CDR1 SGHDT, CDR2 YYEEEE. There are 15 residues in the CDR3. The CDR3: CASSTGLAATDTQYF. The CDR3 region has the DNA TGTGCCAGCAGCACGGGACTAGCGGCCACAGATACGCAGTATTTT.

The rearrangement joins TRBV5-4 to TRBJ2-1; D possibly uses TRBD1 or TRBD2 (5 bases each). Germline V gene lookup returns CDR1 SGHNT and CDR2 YYREEE (reference sequence). The V end lost 0 bases, the J end lost 2 bases, and 12 bases lay between the germline ends. The CDR3 covers 16 residues. In nucleotides, the CDR3 is TGTGCCAGCAGCTTGGACCCCGGGGCCGCCTACAATGAGCAGTTCTTC. Residues: CASSLDPGAAYNEQFF.

The chain links TRBV7-2 to TRBJ2-3, with 8 bases matching TRBD2. The junction had 12 bases not matched to a gene; V was cut back by 4 bases and J by 3 bases. The CDR3 is 17 amino acids. The germline gives CDR1 SGHTA, CDR2 FQGNSA. CDR3 nucleotides: TGTGCCAGCAGCTCGCGGCCCGGGGGGGCCTGGACAGATACGCAGTATTTT. Its protein product is CASSSRPGGAWTDTQYF.

This clonotype was seen more than once but under ten times. V usage is TRBV15 and J usage is TRBJ2-3; D is uncertain. The CDR3 covers 12 residues. Germline CDR1 is LNHNV and CDR2 is YYDKDF (reference sequence). V was trimmed by 5 bases and J by 2 bases, leaving 5 bases between them. The CDR3 loop reads CATSQNTDTQYF. In DNA, the CDR3 is TGTGCCACCAGCCAAAACACAGATACGCAGTATTTT.

The rearrangement uses TRBV6-2 or TRBV6-3 and TRBJ2-7, with unresolved D. The CDR3 spans 14 residues. CDR1 is MNHEY, CDR2 SVGEGT, per germline. The V gene lost 5 bases and the J gene lost 3 bases, with 14 bases spanning the gap. The CDR3 sequence is CASSVSPYVYEQYF. The CDR3 nucleotides read TGTGCCAGCAGTGTTTCCCCCTACGTCTACGAGCAGTACTTC.

This clonotype was seen a few times. The chain is built from TRBV10-3 and TRBJ2-2; a possible D gene is TRBD2 (5 bases). The CDR3 consists of 12 residues. V shed 8 bases and J shed 4 bases, with 8 bases lying between them. CDR1 is ENHRY, CDR2 SYGVKD, per germline. The CDR3 nucleotides are TGTGCCATCGTTGGGAGCACCGGGGAGCTGTTTTTT. It specifies CAIVGSTGELFF.

J is TRBJ1-2 and V is TRBV5-1; possible D gene TRBD1, 6 bases. This CDR3 has 15 residues. With 0 bases removed from V and 6 bases from J, the gap between germline ends came to 15 bases. The germline V gene has CDR1 SGHRS and CDR2 YFSETQ. The CDR3 protein is CASSLGDRKVDGYTF. As DNA, the CDR3 is TGCGCCAGCAGCTTGGGCGACAGGAAGGTGGATGGCTACACCTTC.

V and J are TRBV6-1 and TRBJ2-5; D not resolved. The V end was cut by 6 bases, the J end by 5 bases, with 16 bases between. This CDR3 spans 14 amino acids. Per the germline V gene, CDR1 is MNHNS and CDR2 is SASEGT. The DNA for the CDR3 is TGTGCCAGCAGACGAGGACCATTAGGGGAGACCCAGTACTTC. This encodes CASRRGPLGETQYF.

The chain employs TRBV4-3 and TRBJ2-7; 10 positions agree with TRBD1. The CDR3 contains 14 residues. The junction had 5 bases not matched to a gene; V was cut back by 5 bases and J by 4 bases. The germline V gene has CDR1 LGHNA and CDR2 YSLEER. This CDR3 is CASSTGTGEYEQYF. CDR3 nucleotide sequence: TGCGCCAGCAGCACCGGGACAGGGGAGTACGAGCAGTACTTC.

The V and J genes are TRBV12-3 or TRBV12-4 and TRBJ1-5, with D uncertain. Trimming removed 3 bases from V and 0 bases from J, with 15 bases in between. CDR3 length equals 17 residues. The CDR3 DNA sequence: TGTGCCAGCAGTTTTGGAGGGCGGATAGTTAGCAATCAGCCCCAGCATTTT. Residues: CASSFGGRIVSNQPQHF.

This clonotype was detected ten times or more. The chain recombines TRBV5-1 with TRBJ2-1; 10 nucleotides agree with TRBD2. V shed 0 bases, J shed 9 bases, and the junction held 15 bases outside the gene matches. Germline CDR1 reads SGHRS; CDR2 reads YFSETQ. This CDR3 spans 18 amino acids. The CDR3 here is CASSLDQAGGQGRGEQFF. As DNA, the CDR3 is TGCGCCAGCAGCTTGGATCAAGCGGGAGGGCAAGGAAGGGGTGAGCAGTTCTTC.

J is TRBJ2-1 and V is TRBV6-1; TRBD2 is a possible D gene (6 bases). The length of the CDR3 is 14 residues. V lost 6 bases, J lost 8 bases, and 17 bases lay in between. CDR1 and CDR2 (germline): MNHNS, SASEGT. CDR3 DNA sequence: TGTGCCAGCAGACCGGGACTGCTTAGCGATGAGCAGTTCTTC. Translated: CASRPGLLSDEQFF.